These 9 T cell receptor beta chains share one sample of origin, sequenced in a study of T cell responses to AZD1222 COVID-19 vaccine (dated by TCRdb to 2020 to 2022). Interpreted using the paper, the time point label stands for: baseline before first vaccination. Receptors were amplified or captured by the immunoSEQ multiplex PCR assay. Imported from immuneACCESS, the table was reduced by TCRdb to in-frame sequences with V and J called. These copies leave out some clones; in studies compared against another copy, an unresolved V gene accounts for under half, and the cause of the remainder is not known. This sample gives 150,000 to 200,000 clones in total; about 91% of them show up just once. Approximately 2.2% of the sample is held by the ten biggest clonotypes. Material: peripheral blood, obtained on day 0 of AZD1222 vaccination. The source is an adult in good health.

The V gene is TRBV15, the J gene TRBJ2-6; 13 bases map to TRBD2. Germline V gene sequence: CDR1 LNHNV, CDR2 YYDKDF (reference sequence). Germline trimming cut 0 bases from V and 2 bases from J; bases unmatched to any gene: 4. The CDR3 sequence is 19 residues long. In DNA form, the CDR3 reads TGTGCCACCAGCAGAGATCTGGGGACTAGCGGGACTGGGGCCAACGTCCTGACTTTC. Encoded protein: CATSRDLGTSGTGANVLTF.

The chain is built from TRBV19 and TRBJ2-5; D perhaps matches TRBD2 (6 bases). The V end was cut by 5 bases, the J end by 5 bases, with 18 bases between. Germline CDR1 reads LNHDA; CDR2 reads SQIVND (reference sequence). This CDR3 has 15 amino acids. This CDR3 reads CASSARLGGGETQYF. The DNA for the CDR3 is TGTGCCAGTAGTGCCCGACTAGGAGGAGGGGAGACCCAGTACTTC.

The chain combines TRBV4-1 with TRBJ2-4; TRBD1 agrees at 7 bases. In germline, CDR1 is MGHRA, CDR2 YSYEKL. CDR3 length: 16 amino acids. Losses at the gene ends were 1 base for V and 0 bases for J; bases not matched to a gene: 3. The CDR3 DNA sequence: TGCGCCAGCAGCCAAGCACAGGGGTTAGCCAAAAACATTCAGTACTTC. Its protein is CASSQAQGLAKNIQYF.

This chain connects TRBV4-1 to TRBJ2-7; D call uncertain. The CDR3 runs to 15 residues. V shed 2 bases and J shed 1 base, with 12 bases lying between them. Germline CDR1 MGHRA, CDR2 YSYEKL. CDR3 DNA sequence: TGCGCCAGCAGCCAAAGTAAAGACGGATCCTACGAGCAGTACTTC. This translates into CASSQSKDGSYEQYF.

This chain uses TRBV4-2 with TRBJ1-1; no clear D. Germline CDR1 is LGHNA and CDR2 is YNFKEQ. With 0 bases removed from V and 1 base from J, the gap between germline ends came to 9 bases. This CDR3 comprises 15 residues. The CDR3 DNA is TGTGCCAGCAGCCAAGATCTGAGGCAGAACACTGAAGCTTTCTTT. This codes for CASSQDLRQNTEAFF.

The CDR3 bases are TGTGCCAGCAGTTTATCGGGCGGGAGAGTCCCCAATGAGCAGTTCTTC. Its translation: CASSLSGGRVPNEQFF. The gene calls are TRBV27 and TRBJ2-1, with 7 bases lining up with TRBD2. The CDR3 is made up of 16 amino acids. V dropped 0 bases and J dropped 6; count of bases not matched to a gene: 8. Germline V CDR1 and CDR2: MNHEY, SMNVEV (reference sequence).

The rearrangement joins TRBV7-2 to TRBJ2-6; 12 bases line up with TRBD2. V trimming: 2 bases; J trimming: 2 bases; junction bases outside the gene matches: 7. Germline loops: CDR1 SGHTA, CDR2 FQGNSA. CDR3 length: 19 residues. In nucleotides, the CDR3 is TGTGCCAGCAGCTTATTCTCTAGCGGGGGGGCCACTGGGGCCAACGTCCTGACTTTC. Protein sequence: CASSLFSSGGATGANVLTF.

CDR3 in amino acids: CASSLARDRGETQYF. In nucleotides, the CDR3 is TGTGCCAGCAGCTTAGCGCGGGACAGGGGTGAGACCCAGTACTTC. The V and J genes are TRBV7-2 and TRBJ2-5, with 10 nucleotides matching TRBD1. V lost 0 bases and J lost 5; bases outside the gene matches: 3. Germline loops: CDR1 SGHTA, CDR2 FQGNSA. The CDR3 is 15 residues long.

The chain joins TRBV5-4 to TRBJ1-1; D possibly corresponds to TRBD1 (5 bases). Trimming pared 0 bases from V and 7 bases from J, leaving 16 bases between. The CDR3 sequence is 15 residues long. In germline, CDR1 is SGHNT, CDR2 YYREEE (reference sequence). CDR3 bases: TGTGCCAGCAGCTTGGGGGCGCCGGGGCCTCGTGAAGCTTTCTTT. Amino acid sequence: CASSLGAPGPREAFF.